This T cell receptor beta chain was identified in a study of blood T cell repertoires in COVID-19. In the study overall: T cells, B-cell-depleted T cells, or PBMCs provided the cDNA or gDNA that served as material.

Recruitment covered over 20 US areas and drew participants whose ages spanned about 18 to 89 years. The protocol was immunoSEQ multiplex PCR, while the TCRdb copy is restricted to in-frame clones and leaves out a portion. Of approximately 150,000 clones in the sample, around 80% are singletons; the top ten hold under 20%. This receptor was obtained from a woman aged 65 to 85 in a cohort exposed to, infected with or recovered from COVID-19 (not recorded which). The sample comprised PBMCs or T cells enriched from blood (not recorded which).

CDR3 region: CSVEIRDTEAFF. As DNA, the CDR3 is TGCAGCGTTGAGATCAGGGACACTGAAGCTTTCTTT. The chain links TRBV29-1 to TRBJ1-1, with a tentative D call TRBD1 (5 bases). This CDR3 region has 12 residues. The germline gives CDR1 SQVTM, CDR2 ANQGSEA. Trimming removed 3 bases from V and 3 bases from J, with 8 bases in between.